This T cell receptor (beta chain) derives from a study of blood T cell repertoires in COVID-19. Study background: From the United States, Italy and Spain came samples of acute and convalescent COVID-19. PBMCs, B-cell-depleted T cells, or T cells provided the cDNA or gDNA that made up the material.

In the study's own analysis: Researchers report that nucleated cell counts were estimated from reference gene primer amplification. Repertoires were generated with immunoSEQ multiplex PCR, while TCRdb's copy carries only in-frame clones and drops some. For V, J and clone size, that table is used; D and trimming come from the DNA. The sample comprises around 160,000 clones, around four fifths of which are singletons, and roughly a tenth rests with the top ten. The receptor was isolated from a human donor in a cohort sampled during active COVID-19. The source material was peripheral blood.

The CDR3 is CATSARGGHINYEQYF. CDR3 DNA: TGTGCCACCAGTGCCCGGGGGGGACACATTAACTACGAGCAGTACTTC. The gene calls are TRBV24-1 and TRBJ2-7; TRBD2 matches at 8 bases. CDR3 length: 16 residues. Looked up from germline, CDR1 is KGHDR and CDR2 is SFDVKD. With V trimmed by 5 bases and J by 3 bases, 11 bases remained unmatched.